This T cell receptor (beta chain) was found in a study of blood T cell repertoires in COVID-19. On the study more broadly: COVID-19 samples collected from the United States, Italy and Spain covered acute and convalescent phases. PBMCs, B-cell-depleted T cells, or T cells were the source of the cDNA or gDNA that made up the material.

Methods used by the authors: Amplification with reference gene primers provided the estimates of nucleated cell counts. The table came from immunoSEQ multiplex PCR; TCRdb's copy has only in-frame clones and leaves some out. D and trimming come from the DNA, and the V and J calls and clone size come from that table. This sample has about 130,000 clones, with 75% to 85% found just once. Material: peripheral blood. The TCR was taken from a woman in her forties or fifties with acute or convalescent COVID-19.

CDR3 amino acids: CASSSGRRNEKLFF. CDR3 in DNA: TGTGCCAGCAGCTCAGGGAGGAGGAATGAAAAACTGTTTTTT. The chain carries TRBV13 and TRBJ1-4; a weak D match, TRBD1 (5 bases). This CDR3 is 14 amino acids long. The germline V gene encodes CDR1 PRHDT and CDR2 FYEKMQ (reference sequence). The V end lost 4 bases, the J end lost 5 bases, and 11 bases lay between the germline ends.